Following are 32 T cell receptor beta chains from one sample sequenced in a study of cytomegalovirus exposure and HLA in healthy donors. Profiling relied on immunoSEQ multiplex PCR, and the TCRdb table lists in-frame clones only, not all of them. The sample includes almost 65,000 clones, about 89% of them seen just once. Sequencing was carried out using PBMCs. These receptors were taken from a woman aged 18-29 years in good health and CMV-seronegative.

This clone was detected once. This chain connects TRBV18 to TRBJ1-2; 7 positions agree with TRBD1. Germline lookup yields CDR1 KGHSH and CDR2 LQKENI. CDR3 length equals 13 residues. V trimming: 6 bases; J trimming: 4 bases; junction bases outside the gene matches: 5. The CDR3 bases are TGTGCCAGCTCCCTCCGGGACAGCTATGGCTACACCTTC. Translation: CASSLRDSYGYTF.

The chain carries TRBV28 and TRBJ2-1; 10 bases line up with TRBD2. V dropped 7 bases and J dropped 9; count of bases not matched to a gene: 15. Germline V gene lookup returns CDR1 MDHEN and CDR2 SYDVKM. The CDR3 runs 16 residues. CDR3 nucleotides: TGTGCCAGCATTCCCAGCGGGAGGGACTTTTCCGCTGAGCAGTTCTTC. As protein: CASIPSGRDFSAEQFF.

The gene calls are TRBV7-2 and TRBJ1-2; 9 bases are a match to TRBD1. The V gene's germline CDR1 is SGHTA and CDR2 FQGNSA. The CDR3 is 14 residues long. V was pared by 7 bases and J by 4 bases, with 7 bases of the junction left unmatched. CDR3 bases: TGTGCCAGCACCTGGGACAGGGTAGTCTATGGCTACACCTTC. Amino acid sequence: CASTWDRVVYGYTF. The full variable domain, in which reference TRBV7-2 and TRBJ1-2 provide the parts outside the CDR3, is GAGVSQSPSNKVTEKGKDVELRCDPISGHTALYWYRQSLGQGLEFLIYFQGNSAPDKSGLPSDRFSAERTGGSVSTLTIQRTQQEDSAVYLCASTWDRVVYGYTFGSGTRLTVV.

V usage is TRBV28 and J usage is TRBJ1-1, with 10 nucleotides matching TRBD1. The CDR3 is made up of 12 amino acids. Germline V gene lookup returns CDR1 MDHEN and CDR2 SYDVKM. Trimming at V came to 10 bases and at J to 7 bases, leaving 6 bases not matched to a gene. This chain's CDR3 is CATTGGVIEAFF. The CDR3 DNA follows: TGTGCCACGACAGGGGGCGTCATTGAAGCTTTCTTT.

The chain is built from TRBV2 and TRBJ1-1, with D possibly being TRBD1 (6 bases). The V and J ends lost 5 bases and 6 bases respectively, with 13 bases between them. Germline CDR1 and CDR2: SNHLY and FYNNEI. The length of the CDR3 is 13 residues. The CDR3 nucleotides are TGTGCCAGCAGTCGAGGGGGGGCAGCTGAAGCTTTCTTT. This codes for CASSRGGAAEAFF.

The V call is TRBV11-1, the J call TRBJ2-4; 7 bases are shared with TRBD1. This CDR3 is built from 14 residues. Trimming at V came to 3 bases and at J to 2 bases, leaving 1 base not matched to a gene. Germline V gene lookup returns CDR1 SGHAT and CDR2 FQDESV (reference sequence). CDR3 sequence (DNA): TGTGCCAGCAGCTTGACAGGGCCCAAAAACATTCAGTACTTC. This encodes CASSLTGPKNIQYF.

The chain recombines TRBV19 with TRBJ2-7; TRBD2 matches at 11 bases. The trim removed 5 bases at V and 6 bases at J, leaving 9 bases unmatched. The germline V gene encodes CDR1 LNHDA and CDR2 SQIVND (reference sequence). The CDR3 has 15 amino acids. The DNA for the CDR3 is TGTGCCAGTAGTGTACTAGCGGGAGAGCTCGGCGAGCAGTACTTC. Its protein product is CASSVLAGELGEQYF.

This chain connects TRBV29-1 to TRBJ2-1, with D unclear. This CDR3 has 12 amino acids. V gave up 8 bases and J gave up 2 bases, with 10 bases separating them. CDR1 SQVTM and CDR2 ANQGSEA come from the germline V gene. The CDR3 here is CSKLAPYNEQFF. The CDR3 DNA sequence: TGCAGCAAATTGGCCCCCTACAATGAGCAGTTCTTC.

DNA of the CDR3: TGTGCCAGCAGCGCGAGGGTTTCATCAGGTGAGCAGTTCTTC. This codes for CASSARVSSGEQFF. This chain links TRBV9 with TRBJ2-1; tentative D call: TRBD2 (5 bases). The CDR3 has 14 residues. Trimming removed 3 bases from V and 9 bases from J, with 16 bases in between. The V gene's germline CDR1 is SGDLS and CDR2 YYNGEE.

V and J are TRBV19 and TRBJ2-1; 8 nucleotides agree with TRBD2. The CDR3 has 16 residues. V shed 7 bases, J shed 8 bases, and the junction held 16 bases outside the gene matches. CDR1 is LNHDA, CDR2 SQIVND, per germline (reference sequence). Written as DNA, the CDR3 is TGTGCCAGTAAGTATACAGCGGGAGCAGTGGTCGATGAGCAGTTCTTC. Its translation is CASKYTAGAVVDEQFF.

The rearrangement uses TRBV7-6 and TRBJ1-3; D may be TRBD1 (6 bases). The V end lost 4 bases, the J end lost 2 bases, and 15 bases lay between the germline ends. The CDR3 is 16 amino acids. Germline CDR1 and CDR2: SGHVS and FNYEAQ. The CDR3 coding sequence is TGTGCCAGCAGCTCAGGGTTATGGGGGCCTGGAAACACCATATATTTT. It codes for CASSSGLWGPGNTIYF.

This CDR3 is CAWSRGQGVYGYTF. For the CDR3, the DNA is TGTGCCTGGAGCCGCGGACAGGGCGTCTATGGCTACACCTTC. The V gene is TRBV30, the J gene TRBJ1-2, with 8 bases matching TRBD1. Unmatched junction bases numbered 7, after V lost 3 bases and J lost 4 bases. CDR1 and CDR2 from the germline V gene are GTSNPN and SVGIG (reference sequence). This CDR3 has 14 residues.

The rearrangement joins TRBV29-1 to TRBJ2-7; the D gene is possibly TRBD1 (5 bases). Trimming shortened V by 5 bases and J by 2 bases, and 10 bases separated the two germline ends. The CDR3 length is 12 residues. Germline V gene data show CDR1 as SQVTM and CDR2 as ANQGSEA. The CDR3 reads CSVITGPYEQYF. DNA for the CDR3: TGCAGCGTTATAACAGGACCCTACGAGCAGTACTTC.

The chain has TRBV2 and TRBJ1-5; D may be TRBD1 (6 bases). The CDR3 is 14 residues long. Trimming left V 2 bases short and J 4 bases short, with 9 bases between. Germline V gene sequence: CDR1 SNHLY, CDR2 FYNNEI. CDR3 loop: CASSEQGSNQPQHF. The CDR3 DNA reads as TGTGCCAGCAGTGAACAGGGGTCTAATCAGCCCCAGCATTTT.

This chain connects TRBV27 to TRBJ1-5, with D uncertain. Germline CDR1 reads MNHEY; CDR2 reads SMNVEV (reference sequence). There are 14 residues in the CDR3. Trimming pared 6 bases from V and 0 bases from J, leaving 9 bases between. The CDR3 DNA reads as TGTGCCAGCAGCCCTTATGTTAGCAATCAGCCCCAGCATTTT. Its protein product is CASSPYVSNQPQHF.

The V and J genes are TRBV4-2 and TRBJ2-2, with D possibly TRBD2 on 5 matching bases. Germline V gene lookup returns CDR1 LGHNA and CDR2 YNFKEQ. The length of the CDR3 is 16 residues. The ends were cut back, 4 bases at V and 3 bases at J, with 15 bases in the middle. The CDR3 region has the DNA TGTGCCAGCAGCCCTTGGGTGGGAGTCGACACCGGGGAGCTGTTTTTT. Its translation is CASSPWVGVDTGELFF.

This clone was observed a single time. J is TRBJ1-1 and V is TRBV5-1; D uncertain. Trimming took 0 bases from V and 1 from J, leaving 7 bases between them. The CDR3 is 14 residues long. The germline V gene has CDR1 SGHRS and CDR2 YFSETQ. This chain's CDR3 is CASSLATANTEAFF. The CDR3 DNA follows: TGCGCCAGCAGCTTGGCAACAGCGAACACTGAAGCTTTCTTT.

The chain joins TRBV7-3 to TRBJ1-5, with D possibly being TRBD1 (5 bases). CDR1 and CDR2 from the germline V gene are SGHTA and FQGTGA. The CDR3 has 14 amino acids. Deletions cut 2 bases from V and 6 bases from J, with 11 bases between. CDR3 sequence reads: CASSLDGRAQPQHF. As DNA, the CDR3 is TGTGCCAGCAGCTTAGATGGCAGGGCTCAGCCCCAGCATTTT.

The chain is built from TRBV7-9 and TRBJ2-1, with D perhaps matching TRBD2 (5 bases). V was shortened by 1 base and J by 7 bases, with 11 bases between the two germline ends. CDR1 SEHNR and CDR2 FQNEAQ come from the germline V gene (reference sequence). The CDR3 sequence is 14 residues long. Here the CDR3 DNA reads TGTGCCAGCAGCTTAGACGGGGTTTTGAATGAGCAGTTCTTC. Amino acid sequence: CASSLDGVLNEQFF.

The gene calls are TRBV7-3 and TRBJ2-5, with 8 bases lining up with TRBD1. V dropped 5 bases and J dropped 8; count of bases not matched to a gene: 7. CDR1 SGHTA and CDR2 FQGTGA come from the germline V gene. This CDR3 has 13 amino acids. The CDR3 DNA reads TGTGCCAGCAGCGAGGGACAGGACAGAACCCAGTACTTC. It is translated as CASSEGQDRTQYF.

This chain's CDR3 is CASSERRGDYGYTF. The CDR3 nucleotides read TGCGCCAGCAGTGAGCGCAGGGGGGACTATGGCTACACCTTC. The chain carries TRBV10-2 and TRBJ1-2, with 7 nucleotides matching TRBD1. This CDR3 comprises 14 residues. V gave up 2 bases and J gave up 3 bases; unmatched junction bases: 3. Germline CDR1 reads WSHSY; CDR2 reads SAAADI.

The CDR3 sequence: CASGPQGSWWPQHF. The CDR3 DNA reads TGTGCTAGTGGTCCCCAGGGGAGTTGGTGGCCCCAGCATTTT. V usage is TRBV12-5 and J usage is TRBJ1-5; a weak D match, TRBD1 (6 bases). The CDR3 is made up of 14 amino acids. V was trimmed by 5 bases and J by 9 bases, leaving 17 bases between them. The V gene's germline CDR1 is LGHNT and CDR2 FRNRAP.

The rearrangement links TRBV15 to TRBJ2-6; D unresolved. The V gene lost 1 base and the J gene lost 4 bases, with 5 bases spanning the gap. The CDR3 has 14 residues. Germline loops: CDR1 LNHNV, CDR2 YYDKDF (reference sequence). CDR3 nucleotide sequence: TGTGCCACCAGCAGAGCTACCGGGGCCAACGTCCTGACTTTC. Its protein product is CATSRATGANVLTF.

V gene TRBV28 combines with J gene TRBJ2-1, with D possibly matching TRBD2 (6 bases). From germline, CDR1 is MDHEN and CDR2 SYDVKM. The germline V and J ends were trimmed by 8 bases and 6 bases, with 17 bases remaining between them. The length of the CDR3 is 14 residues. The CDR3 DNA follows: TGTGCCAGCCGAACACCGGGAGTAGGCAATGAGCAGTTCTTC. Amino acids: CASRTPGVGNEQFF. Full variable domain (outside the CDR3, taken from reference TRBV28 and TRBJ2-1): DVKVTQSSRYLVKRTGEKVFLECVQDMDHENMFWYRQDPGLGLRLIYFSYDVKMKEKGDIPEGYSVSREKKERFSLILESASTNQTSMYLCASRTPGVGNEQFFGPGTRLTVL.

The rearrangement joins TRBV18 to TRBJ2-7; TRBD2 matches at 8 bases. The J segment lost 6 bases and the V segment lost 3 bases, leaving 10 bases of the junction unmatched. Germline loops: CDR1 KGHSH, CDR2 LQKENI. The CDR3 sequence is 15 residues long. CDR3 bases: TGTGCCAGCTCACCCATCAGCGGGGGTAGGGGCGAGCAGTACTTC. This encodes CASSPISGGRGEQYF.

This chain connects TRBV9 to TRBJ1-2; perhaps TRBD1 as D (6 bases). The CDR3 runs 16 residues. The germline gives CDR1 SGDLS, CDR2 YYNGEE. Trimming removed 2 bases at V and 3 bases at J, with 17 bases between. For the CDR3, the DNA is TGTGCCAGCAGCGTTAGTCCGGACAGCTCCTACTATGGCTACACCTTC. Translated: CASSVSPDSSYYGYTF.

This clone was seen only a few times. The gene calls are TRBV6-5 and TRBJ1-1; 10 nucleotides agree with TRBD1. Germline V gene lookup returns CDR1 MNHEY and CDR2 SVGAGI. V lost 1 base and J lost 1; bases outside the gene matches: 0. CDR3 length: 15 residues. The CDR3 region has the DNA TGTGCCAGCAGTTACTGGACAGGGGGGAACACTGAAGCTTTCTTT. Translated: CASSYWTGGNTEAFF.

Only a few counts were recorded for this clone. The chain uses TRBV7-2 and TRBJ2-5, with 13 bases aligning to TRBD2. Trimming at V came to 5 bases and at J to 1 base, leaving 1 base not matched to a gene. This CDR3 comprises 15 residues. Germline V gives CDR1 SGHTA, CDR2 FQGNSA. The DNA of the CDR3 is TGTGCCAGCAGCCGGACTAGCGGGGGCCAAGAGACCCAGTACTTC. It codes for CASSRTSGGQETQYF.

The V gene is TRBV6-1, the J gene TRBJ2-5, with a tentative D call TRBD1 (5 bases). The CDR3 consists of 14 residues. V was cut by 2 bases and J by 5 bases, with 12 bases left in between. From germline, CDR1 is MNHNS and CDR2 SASEGT. As DNA, the CDR3 is TGTGCCAGCAGTGAACAGGGTAGTAGGGAGACCCAGTACTTC. Translating gives CASSEQGSRETQYF.

CDR3 sequence reads: CASTPGLASYEQYF. The CDR3 nucleotides are TGTGCCAGCACTCCCGGACTAGCTTCCTACGAGCAGTACTTC. J is TRBJ2-7 and V is TRBV7-9; 8 positions agree with TRBD2. Per germline, CDR1 SEHNR and CDR2 FQNEAQ (reference sequence). This CDR3 region has 14 residues. V was clipped by 7 bases and J by 1 base; unmatched bases: 6.

The chain has TRBV5-1 and TRBJ2-2; 10 bases line up with TRBD1. The CDR3 has 17 residues. Germline-derived CDR1 and CDR2 are SGHRS and YFSETQ. J gave up 6 bases and V 3 bases, and 11 bases lay outside the gene matches. The CDR3 sequence: CASSSLMTGGGPGELFF. The CDR3 nucleotides read TGCGCCAGCAGCTCCTTGATGACAGGGGGCGGTCCCGGGGAGCTGTTTTTT.

The chain joins TRBV5-8 to TRBJ2-1; D call uncertain. Between the trimmed V and J ends, which lost 2 bases and 1 base, there was a span of 10 bases. The CDR3 runs to 15 residues. Germline assignment: CDR1 SGHTS and CDR2 YDEGEE. CDR3 nucleotide sequence: TGTGCCAGCAGCTTACGCCAGACATCCTACAATGAGCAGTTCTTC. Its protein is CASSLRQTSYNEQFF.